Given below is one TCR beta chain in context. The record originates from a study of blood T cell repertoires in COVID-19. Whole-study context: From T cells, B-cell-depleted T cells, or PBMCs came the material, which was cDNA or gDNA.

Germline loops: CDR1 MNHEY, CDR2 SVGEGT. The CDR3 totals 16 residues. After removal of 2 bases from V and 6 bases from J, the junction contained 9 bases not matched to a gene. Original processing methods: Amplification with reference gene primers provided the estimates of nucleated cell counts. Profiling relied on immunoSEQ multiplex PCR, and the TCRdb table lists in-frame clones only, not all of them. Clonal size and the V and J genes are those of that table, whereas D and trimming came from the DNA. Among 300,000 to 400,000 clones, roughly 90% were seen once, and the ten largest hold 2.5% to 3.5%. Patients from Seattle were sampled longitudinally, starting during active infection.

V gene TRBV6-2 or TRBV6-3 combines with J gene TRBJ1-4; 7 nucleotides align to TRBD1. The TCR originated in a woman in her 30s with COVID-19, enrolled during active disease. The sample comprised peripheral blood. The chain's CDR3 is CASSYNDREEYEKLFF. As DNA, the CDR3 is TGTGCCAGCAGTTACAACGACAGGGAGGAGTATGAAAAACTGTTTTTT.